The 14 T cell receptor beta chains below come from one sample, sequenced in a study of blood T cell repertoires in COVID-19. Method: immunoSEQ multiplex PCR; TCRdb's copy keeps in-frame clones and lacks some. This table holds 120,000 to 150,000 clones, roughly 80% found once. The sequenced sample was peripheral blood. These receptors came from a human donor with acute or convalescent COVID-19. The donor label of this sample is uncertain.

This clone has ten or more counts. This chain links TRBV12-3 or TRBV12-4 with TRBJ1-6; D gene uncertain. V lost 6 bases to trimming and J lost 7 bases, with 7 bases between them. The CDR3 spans 12 residues. The CDR3 DNA sequence: TGTGCCAGCAGGTCAGGCAATTCACCCCTCCACTTT. This gives the protein CASRSGNSPLHF.

The chain recombines TRBV19 with TRBJ2-5; 11 bases line up with TRBD2. The CDR3 sequence is 16 residues long. V was clipped by 3 bases and J by 8 bases; unmatched bases: 11. Per the germline V gene, CDR1 is LNHDA and CDR2 is SQIVND (reference sequence). CDR3 region: CASSMNPGTSGVTQYF. CDR3 sequence (DNA): TGTGCCAGTAGTATGAATCCCGGGACTAGCGGTGTTACCCAGTACTTC.

This clone was observed a single time. The chain is built from TRBV7-9 and TRBJ1-1; D perhaps matches TRBD1 (5 bases). Germline CDR1 and CDR2: SEHNR and FQNEAQ (reference sequence). Trimming cost V 8 bases and J 1 base, with 8 bases left between them. The CDR3 is 12 residues long. CDR3 residues: CASAGGNTEAFF. In DNA, the CDR3 is TGTGCCAGCGCGGGGGGGAACACTGAAGCTTTCTTT.

Details on this clone: Compared with germline, one end of the junction differs, possibly owing to a read error. This sequence joins TRBV7-7 and TRBJ2-2; D is possibly TRBD1 (6 bases). This CDR3 is 14 amino acids long. Germline CDR1 SSHAT, CDR2 FNYEAQ (reference sequence). The CDR3 loop reads CASSLDTGYGELFF. The CDR3 region has the DNA TGTGCTAGCAGCTTGGACACAGGGTACGGGGAGCTGTTTTTT.

With regard to this clone: Other DNA sequences from this sample encode an identical CDR3 as well. V gene TRBV3-1 (or the pseudogene TRBV3-2) combines with J gene TRBJ2-3, with 10 positions matching TRBD2. The CDR3 extends over 15 amino acids. Germline V gene sequence: CDR1 LGHDT, CDR2 YNNKEL (reference sequence). V was pared by 1 base and J by 4 bases, with 2 bases of the junction left unmatched. DNA of the CDR3: TGTGCCAGCAGCCAAGTCAGCGGGGGGGCAGATACGCAGTATTTT. Translation: CASSQVSGGADTQYF.

The rearrangement uses TRBV7-6 and TRBJ2-1; D remains ambiguous. The germline gives CDR1 SGHVS, CDR2 FNYEAQ. The V end was cut by 1 base, the J end by 0 bases, with 7 bases between. This CDR3 region has 15 residues. CDR3 residues: CASSLDLSSYNEQFF. The CDR3 coding sequence is TGTGCCAGCAGCTTAGATCTAAGCTCCTACAATGAGCAGTTCTTC.

This chain connects TRBV6-2 or TRBV6-3 to TRBJ2-7, with a possible D match to TRBD2 (6 bases). Trimming shortened V by 4 bases and J by 3 bases, and 10 bases separated the two germline ends. The CDR3 runs to 13 residues. Germline-derived CDR1 and CDR2 are MNHEY and SVGEGT. The CDR3 loop is CASSFWGGYEQYV. The CDR3 bases are TGTGCCAGCAGTTTCTGGGGAGGCTACGAGCAGTACGTC.

V and J are TRBV15 and TRBJ1-3; D is ambiguous. The CDR3 has 13 residues. Trimming left V 0 bases short and J 8 bases short, with 8 bases between. The germline V gene encodes CDR1 LNHNV and CDR2 YYDKDF (reference sequence). Written as DNA, the CDR3 is TGTGCCACCAGCAGAGATCGAAGAGACACCATATATTTT. Translated: CATSRDRRDTIYF.

The chain recombines TRBV3-1 (or the pseudogene TRBV3-2) with TRBJ2-3, with TRBD2 matching over 9 bases. The trim removed 4 bases at V and 4 bases at J, leaving 9 bases unmatched. This CDR3 comprises 16 residues. Germline loops: CDR1 LGHDT, CDR2 YNNKEL (reference sequence). The CDR3 region has the DNA TGTGCCAGCAGCCGTCGCTCTAGCGGGGATTCAGATACGCAGTATTTT. It translates to CASSRRSSGDSDTQYF.

The V gene is TRBV7-9, the J gene TRBJ1-2; D gene ambiguous. Looked up from germline, CDR1 is SEHNR and CDR2 is FQNEAQ (reference sequence). V was cut by 4 bases and J by 0 bases, with 12 bases left in between. This CDR3 has 15 residues. CDR3 residues: CASSSPGIANYGYTF. In DNA, the CDR3 is TGTGCCAGCAGCTCCCCAGGAATCGCTAACTATGGCTACACCTTC.

This rearrangement joins TRBV14 to TRBJ2-1, with TRBD2 matching over 12 bases. The CDR3 contains 16 residues. V dropped 2 bases and J dropped 7; count of bases not matched to a gene: 6. CDR1 is SGHDN and CDR2 is FVKESK in the germline V gene. Here the CDR3 DNA reads TGTGCCAGCAGCCAACTACTAGCGGGGGGCAGGAATGAGCAGTTCTTC. This encodes CASSQLLAGGRNEQFF.

This clone appeared a single time. The V gene is TRBV11-2, the J gene TRBJ2-2, with 9 bases matching TRBD1. This CDR3 region has 17 residues. CDR1 and CDR2 from the germline V gene are SGHAT and FQNNGV. With 1 base clipped from V and 2 bases from J, the junction kept 5 bases outside the gene matches. CDR3 in amino acids: CASSLGWDRENTGELFF. CDR3 nucleotide sequence: TGTGCCAGCAGCTTAGGGTGGGACAGGGAAAACACCGGGGAGCTGTTTTTT.

The J gene is TRBJ2-3, the V gene TRBV30; 9 positions match TRBD1. V shed 5 bases, J shed 3 bases, and the junction held 6 bases outside the gene matches. The CDR3 is made up of 14 amino acids. CDR1 and CDR2 (germline): GTSNPN, SVGIG (reference sequence). In DNA form, the CDR3 reads TGTGCCTGGGATACAGGGGGCTATACAGATACGCAGTATTTT. This sequence encodes CAWDTGGYTDTQYF.

V gene TRBV5-1 combines with J gene TRBJ2-1, with D perhaps matching TRBD1 (5 bases). The CDR3 loop spans 16 amino acids. V lost 1 base and J 2 bases, leaving 13 bases between the germline ends. Germline CDR1 and CDR2: SGHRS and YFSETQ. CDR3 in DNA: TGCGCCAGCAGCTTGAGGGGCAGGGTCGCCTACAATGAGCAGTTCTTC. It yields the protein CASSLRGRVAYNEQFF.